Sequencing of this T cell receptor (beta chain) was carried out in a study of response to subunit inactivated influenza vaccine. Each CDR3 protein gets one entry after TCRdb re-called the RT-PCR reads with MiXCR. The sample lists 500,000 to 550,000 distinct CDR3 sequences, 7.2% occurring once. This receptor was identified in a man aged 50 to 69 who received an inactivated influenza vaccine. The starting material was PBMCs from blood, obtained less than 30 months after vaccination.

In DNA, the CDR3 is TGTGCCAGCAGCCTGACCCTTAGCGGGGGGACGGAGAGCTCCTACAATGAGCAGTTCTTC. Translating it yields CASSLTLSGGTESSYNEQFF. This sequence joins TRBV11-2 and TRBJ2-1, with 10 bases matching TRBD2. Germline trimming cut 5 bases from V and 0 bases from J; bases unmatched to any gene: 16. The CDR3 sequence is 20 residues long. Germline V lookup: CDR1 SGHAT, CDR2 FQNNGV.